Presented here are 11 T cell receptor beta chains from one specimen sequenced in a study of shared clonotypes between healthy human individuals. This table comes from immunoSEQ multiplex PCR, and its TCRdb copy is limited to in-frame clones, with some not included. Counted here are just over 2,000,000 clones, 90% to 95% occurring once; the ten biggest clones make up 0.13%. Material: naive CD4+ T cells sorted from blood. Documented subset: CD45RA+ positively selected. These receptors originate from a man between 18 and 35 years old in good health.

In the case of this clone: The DNA is omitted, as the CDR3 cannot be located on it reliably, and the CDR3 follows TCRdb's listing. This chain's CDR3 is CASSVGQGASLTF. This rearrangement joins TRBV9 to TRBJ2-6; the D call of TRBD1 is as the table states it, not checked on the DNA. The CDR3 is 13 amino acids long, termini counted. Per the germline V gene, CDR1 is SGDLS and CDR2 is YYNGEE.

This clone is a singleton in its sample. This sequence joins TRBV25-1 and TRBJ2-7; 8 bases align to TRBD1. The CDR3 length is 12 residues. The junction had 6 bases not matched to a gene; V was cut back by 5 bases and J by 9 bases. Germline V lookup: CDR1 MGHDK, CDR2 SYGVNS. CDR3 nucleotide sequence: TGTGCCAGCAGTACGACAGGGGTGGGGCAGTACTTC. Encoded protein: CASSTTGVGQYF.

V and J are TRBV6-6 and TRBJ2-5; 7 bases are shared with TRBD1. Losses at the gene ends were 5 bases for V and 2 bases for J; bases not matched to a gene: 8. The CDR3 runs 15 residues. CDR1 is MNHNY and CDR2 is SVGAGI in the germline V gene (reference sequence). CDR3 coding DNA: TGTGCCAGCAGTACCTCTGACAGGGAACAAGAGACCCAGTACTTC. Protein sequence: CASSTSDREQETQYF.

V gene TRBV10-2 combines with J gene TRBJ2-3; 9 bases are a match to TRBD2. Germline loops: CDR1 WSHSY, CDR2 SAAADI. The CDR3 contains 13 residues. V gave up 8 bases and J gave up 4 bases; unmatched junction bases: 4. CDR3 sequence reads: CASLSGSSDTQYF. The CDR3 DNA sequence: TGCGCCAGCCTTAGCGGGAGCTCAGATACGCAGTATTTT.

The rearrangement joins TRBV30 to TRBJ2-1; D ambiguous. Per germline, CDR1 GTSNPN and CDR2 SVGIG (reference sequence). V was cut by 3 bases and J by 8 bases, with 14 bases left in between. This CDR3 region has 13 residues. CDR3 DNA sequence: TGTGCCTGGAGCCGCATGAAAGGGCATGAGCAGTTCTTC. Amino acid sequence: CAWSRMKGHEQFF. Together with reference TRBV30 and TRBJ2-1, the CDR3 gives the full variable domain: SQTIHQWPATLVQPVGSPLSLECTVEGTSNPNLYWYRQAAGRGLQLLFYSVGIGQISSEVPQNLSASRPQDRQFILSSKKLLLSDSGFYLCAWSRMKGHEQFFGPGTRLTVL.

This chain links TRBV7-2 with TRBJ1-6; D remains unclear. Trimming left V 1 base short and J 10 bases short, with 11 bases between. This CDR3 spans 14 amino acids. Germline assignment: CDR1 SGHTA and CDR2 FQGNSA. The CDR3 DNA reads TGTGCCAGCAGCTTAGGGATAGTCGGGTCACCCCTCCACTTT. Translating it yields CASSLGIVGSPLHF.

This chain joins TRBV9 and TRBJ2-5; the D gene could be TRBD1 or TRBD2 (6 bases each). Germline V gene data show CDR1 as SGDLS and CDR2 as YYNGEE. Trimming took 0 bases from V and 2 from J, leaving 14 bases between them. The CDR3 has 16 residues. The DNA for the CDR3 is TGTGCCAGCAGCGTAGTACCGGGGGCCACTCAAGAGACCCAGTACTTC. This gives the protein CASSVVPGATQETQYF.

The rearrangement uses TRBV29-1 and TRBJ2-2, with TRBD1 identical over 10 bases. Trimming at V came to 4 bases and at J to 5 bases, leaving 4 bases not matched to a gene. Germline CDR1 is SQVTM and CDR2 is ANQGSEA. The CDR3 has 14 residues. CDR3 sequence reads: CSVARDRGTGELFF. Here the CDR3 DNA reads TGCAGCGTTGCGCGGGACAGGGGAACCGGGGAGCTGTTTTTT.

The CDR3, as DNA: TGTGCCAGTATAGTTCAGGGTTCTGAAGCTTTCTTT. Translating gives CASIVQGSEAFF. This rearrangement joins TRBV6-1 to TRBJ1-1; tentative D call: TRBD1 (5 bases). The CDR3 length is 12 residues. Trimming removed 9 bases from V and 6 bases from J, with 14 bases in between. CDR1 is MNHNS and CDR2 is SASEGT in the germline V gene.

The genes are TRBV6-5 and TRBJ2-2, with D perhaps TRBD1 (6 bases). This CDR3 has 14 residues. CDR1 and CDR2 from the germline V gene are MNHEY and SVGAGI. Trimming left V 6 bases short and J 4 bases short, with 12 bases between. CDR3 loop: CASRPGQTTGELFF. DNA for the CDR3: TGTGCCAGCAGACCCGGACAGACCACCGGGGAGCTGTTTTTT.

The chain uses TRBV4-3 and TRBJ2-7; D gene unclear. V lost 1 base and J 0 bases, leaving 7 bases between the germline ends. The CDR3 is 14 amino acids. Germline CDR1 and CDR2: LGHNA and YSLEER. CDR3 region: CASSQVTASYEQYF. CDR3 nucleotides: TGCGCCAGCAGCCAAGTTACAGCCTCCTACGAGCAGTACTTC.